This T cell receptor beta chain was documented in a study of Ad26.COV2.S vaccination and SARS-CoV-2 variants. Study-wide context: Dosing was one shot or two shots 56 days apart.

Germline V CDR1 and CDR2: SNHLY, FYNNEI. Trimming took 1 base from V and 10 from J, leaving 11 bases between them. The CDR3 is 13 amino acids. Assay used: immunoSEQ multiplex PCR; TCRdb lists only in-frame clones, some missing. This table has hundreds of thousands of clones, about four fifths appearing once. Turning to this clone: Its antigen is unidentified.

The sample's treatment: roughly 19 received Ad26.COV2.S at low or high dose, single or two shots; 5 received placebo; per-sample allocation not given. Material that was analyzed had been drawn on day 63 after the first vaccine or placebo injection. Donation was by an adult aged 18-55 years who was in Boston. Overall study findings and caveats: The placebo group had lower spike-specific TCR breadth than the vaccine recipients did.

This rearrangement joins TRBV2 to TRBJ2-1; D perhaps matches TRBD1 (7 bases). The TCR comes from a person between 18 and 65 years old who received the Ad26.COV2.S COVID-19 vaccine or a placebo. The sample was peripheral blood, taken in a trial of Ad26.COV2.S vaccine versus placebo. The CDR3 sequence is CASSEGRGQEQFF. For the CDR3, the DNA is TGTGCCAGCAGTGAAGGGAGGGGACAGGAGCAGTTCTTC.